This note documents a single TCR beta chain sequence. No antigen is known for it. No much larger clone exists at a distance of one base, and base qualities are not known. The immunoSEQ Assay, a bias-controlled multiplex PCR, was used to amplify TCRbeta CDR3 regions from genomic DNA. The study's processing was this. Nucleated cell counts per sample were estimated from amplification of reference gene primers within the assay. To quantify the absolute abundance of each unique TCRbeta CDR3 rearrangement, sequence reads were collapsed and filtered. Productive Simpson clonality was computed per sample as the square root of Simpson's diversity index over productive rearrangements. Entries here come from immuneACCESS through TCRdb and include only in-frame sequences with V and J called. Some clones fail to appear in such tables; in the studies checked, an unresolved V gene covers under half of the shortfall, and the cause of the remainder is unknown. V and J calls and clone size come straight from that table; D and trimming were deduced from the DNA. Counted in this sample were approximately 49,000 clones; approximately 90% of them appeared once. The ten largest clonotypes hold approximately 4% of the sample.

The sample comes from a study of blood T cell repertoires in COVID-19 (dated by TCRdb to 2019 to 2021). At the level of the whole study: The collaborator samples originated in the United States, Italy and Spain and spanned the acute and convalescent phases of COVID-19. Where available, HLA class I and class II types were obtained from metadata supplied by the sample provider rather than from assay-based typing. The prospective study material was composed of cDNA or gDNA derived from T cells, B-cell-depleted T cells, or PBMCs. Subjects who had been exposed to COVID-19, were actively infected with it, or had recovered from it provided the deeply sampled blood TCRbeta repertoires that made up the dataset. Samples came from the ongoing ImmuneRACE study (first 160 participants) plus 1,254 subjects from 6 global collaborators. The repertoires were released in a freely available public database intended as a resource for research on the immune response to SARS-CoV-2. Nearly every sample came with metadata listing a de-identified subject ID, COVID-19 status, age in years and sex. Overall results and qualifications from the work: The amount of clinical and demographic metadata varied by source and participant and was provided uncurated.

Each collaborating institution followed its own protocols to collect whole blood in K2EDTA tubes. For TCRbeta analysis, collaborators shipped samples in one of three forms: frozen whole blood, isolated PBMCs, or DNA extracted from either of those sample types. Per the germline V gene, KGHDR is the CDR1 and SFDVKD is the CDR2. The CDR3 spans 16 residues, from the cysteine through the phenylalanine. The entry retains the CDR3 DNA only, 48 bases that are in frame from base 1. At the junction V is shortened by 3 bases and J by 0 bases, with 10 bases in between. This clonotype originated in a man aged 50-59 years with acute or convalescent COVID-19. The chain employs TRBV24-1 and TRBJ2-2; possibly the D gene is TRBD1, per 5 matching bases. Sample: peripheral blood. The DNA is as follows: TGTGCCACCAGTGATGCAGGGCGTGCGAACACCGGGGAGCTGTTTTTT. This sequence encodes CATSDAGRANTGELFF.